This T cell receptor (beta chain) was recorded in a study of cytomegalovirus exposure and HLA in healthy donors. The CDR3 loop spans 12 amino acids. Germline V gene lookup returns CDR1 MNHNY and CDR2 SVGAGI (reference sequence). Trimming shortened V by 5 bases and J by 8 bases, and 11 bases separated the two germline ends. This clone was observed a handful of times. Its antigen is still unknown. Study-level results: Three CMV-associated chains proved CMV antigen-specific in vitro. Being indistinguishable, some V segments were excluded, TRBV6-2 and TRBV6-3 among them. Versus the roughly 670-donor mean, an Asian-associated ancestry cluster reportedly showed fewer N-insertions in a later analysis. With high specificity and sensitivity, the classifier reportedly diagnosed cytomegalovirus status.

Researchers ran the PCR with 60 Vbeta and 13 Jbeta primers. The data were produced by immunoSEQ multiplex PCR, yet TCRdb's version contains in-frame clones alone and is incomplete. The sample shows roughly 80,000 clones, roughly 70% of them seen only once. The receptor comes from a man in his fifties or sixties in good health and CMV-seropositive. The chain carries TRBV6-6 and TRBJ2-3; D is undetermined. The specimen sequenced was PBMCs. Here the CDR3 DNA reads TGTGCCAGCAGTCCCGGCTGGGCTACGCAGTATTTT. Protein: CASSPGWATQYF.